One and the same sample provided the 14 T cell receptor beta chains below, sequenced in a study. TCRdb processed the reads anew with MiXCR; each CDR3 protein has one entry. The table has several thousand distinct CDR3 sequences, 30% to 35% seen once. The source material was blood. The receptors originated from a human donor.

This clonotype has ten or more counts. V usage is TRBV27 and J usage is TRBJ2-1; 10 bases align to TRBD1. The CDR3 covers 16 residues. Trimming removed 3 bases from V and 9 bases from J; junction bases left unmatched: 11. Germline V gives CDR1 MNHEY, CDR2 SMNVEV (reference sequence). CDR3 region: CASSFSPGTGAFEQFF. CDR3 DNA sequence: TGTGCCAGCAGTTTTAGCCCCGGGACAGGGGCATTTGAGCAGTTCTTC.

CDR3 protein: CSATGTAYNEQFF. The CDR3 DNA is TGCAGTGCGACGGGGACAGCATACAATGAGCAGTTCTTC. The chain uses TRBV20-1 and TRBJ2-1, with 7 bases fitting TRBD1. This CDR3 comprises 13 residues. V trimming: 6 bases; J trimming: 4 bases; junction bases outside the gene matches: 6. CDR1 is DFQATT and CDR2 is SNEGSKA in the germline V gene (reference sequence).

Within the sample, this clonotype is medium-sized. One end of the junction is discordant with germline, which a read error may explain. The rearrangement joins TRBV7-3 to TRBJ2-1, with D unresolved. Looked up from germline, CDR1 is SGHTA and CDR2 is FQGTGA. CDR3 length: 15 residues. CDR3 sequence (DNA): TGTGCCAGCAGCATCAGTCGAGGAAAACACAAGGAGCAGTTCTTC. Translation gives CASSISRGKHKEQFF.

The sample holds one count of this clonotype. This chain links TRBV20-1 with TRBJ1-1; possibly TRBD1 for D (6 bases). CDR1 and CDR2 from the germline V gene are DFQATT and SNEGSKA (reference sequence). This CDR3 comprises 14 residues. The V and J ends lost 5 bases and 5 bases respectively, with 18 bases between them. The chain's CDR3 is CSAAPPGQGTEAFF. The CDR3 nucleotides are TGCAGTGCTGCCCCCCCCGGTCAGGGGACTGAAGCTTTCTTT.

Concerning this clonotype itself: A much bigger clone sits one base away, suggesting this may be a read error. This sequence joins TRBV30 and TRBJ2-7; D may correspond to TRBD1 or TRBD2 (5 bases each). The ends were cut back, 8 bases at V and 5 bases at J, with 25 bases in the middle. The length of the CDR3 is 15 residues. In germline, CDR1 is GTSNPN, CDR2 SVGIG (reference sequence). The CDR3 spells CARWGSGIPSDEQYF. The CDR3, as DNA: TGTGCCCGGTGGGGGTCAGGGATCCCGTCGGACGAGCAGTACTTC.

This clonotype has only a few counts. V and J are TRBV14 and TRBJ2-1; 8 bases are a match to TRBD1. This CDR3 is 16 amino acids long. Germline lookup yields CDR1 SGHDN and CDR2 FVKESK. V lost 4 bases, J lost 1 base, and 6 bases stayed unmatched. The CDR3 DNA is TGTGCCAGCAGCCGAACGGGACAGGTTTCCTACAATGAGCAGTTCTTC. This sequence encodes CASSRTGQVSYNEQFF.

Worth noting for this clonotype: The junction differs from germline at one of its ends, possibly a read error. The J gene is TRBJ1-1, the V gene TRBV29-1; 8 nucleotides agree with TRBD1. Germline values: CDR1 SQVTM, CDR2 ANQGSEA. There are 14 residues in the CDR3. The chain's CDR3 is CNIVGTGENTEAFF. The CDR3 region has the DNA TGTAACATTGTGGGGACAGGCGAGAACACTGAAGCTTTCTTT. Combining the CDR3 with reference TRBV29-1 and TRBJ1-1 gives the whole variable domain SAVISQKPSRDICQRGTSLTIQCQVDSQVTMMFWYRQQPGQSLTLIATANQGSEATYESGFVIDKFPISRPNLTFSTLTVSNMSPEDSSIYLCNIVGTGENTEAFFGQGTRLTVV.

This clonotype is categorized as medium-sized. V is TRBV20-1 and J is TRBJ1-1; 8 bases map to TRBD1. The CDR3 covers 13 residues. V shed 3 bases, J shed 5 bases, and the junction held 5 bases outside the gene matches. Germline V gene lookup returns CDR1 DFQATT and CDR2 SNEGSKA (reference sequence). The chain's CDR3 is CSARRDRGTEAFF. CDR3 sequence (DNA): TGCAGTGCTAGGCGCGACAGGGGAACTGAAGCTTTCTTT.

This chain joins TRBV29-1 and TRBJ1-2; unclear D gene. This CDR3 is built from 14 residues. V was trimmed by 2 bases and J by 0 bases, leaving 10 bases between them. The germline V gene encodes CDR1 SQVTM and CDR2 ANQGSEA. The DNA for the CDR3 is TGCAGCGTTGAATTAGGCCGAGCTAACTATGGCTACACCTTC. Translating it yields CSVELGRANYGYTF. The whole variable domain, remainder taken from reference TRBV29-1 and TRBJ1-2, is SAVISQKPSRDICQRGTSLTIQCQVDSQVTMMFWYRQQPGQSLTLIATANQGSEATYESGFVIDKFPISRPNLTFSTLTVSNMSPEDSSIYLCSVELGRANYGYTFGSGTRLTVV.

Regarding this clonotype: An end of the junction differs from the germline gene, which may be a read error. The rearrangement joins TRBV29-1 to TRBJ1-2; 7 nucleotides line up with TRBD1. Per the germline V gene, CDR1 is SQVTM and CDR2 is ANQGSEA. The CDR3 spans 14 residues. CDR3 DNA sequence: TGCAGCGTTTGGCCCGACAGGGAGTTCTATGGCTACAACTTC. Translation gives CSVWPDREFYGYNF.

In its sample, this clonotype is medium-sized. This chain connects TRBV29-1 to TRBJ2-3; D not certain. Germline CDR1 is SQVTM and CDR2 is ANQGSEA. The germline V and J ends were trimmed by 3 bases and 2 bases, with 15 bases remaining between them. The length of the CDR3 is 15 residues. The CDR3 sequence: CSVDNNLANTDTQYF. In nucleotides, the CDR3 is TGCAGCGTTGATAATAACCTCGCGAACACAGATACGCAGTATTTT.

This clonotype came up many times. The chain's CDR3 is CASGLAGGSSGTEQFF. In nucleotides, the CDR3 is TGTGCTAGTGGTTTGGCCGGGGGCTCCAGCGGTACTGAGCAGTTCTTC. The chain couples TRBV12-5 to TRBJ2-1; D is tentatively TRBD1 or TRBD2 (6 bases each). The V gene lost 1 base and the J gene lost 9 bases, with 19 bases spanning the gap. Looked up from germline, CDR1 is LGHNT and CDR2 is FRNRAP. The CDR3 is made up of 16 amino acids. The full variable domain, rest sourced from reference TRBV12-5 and TRBJ2-1, is DARVTQTPRHKVTEMGQEVTMRCQPILGHNTVFWYRQTMMQGLELLAYFRNRAPLDDSGMPKDRFSAEMPDATLATLKIQPSEPRDSAVYFCASGLAGGSSGTEQFFGPGTRLTVL.

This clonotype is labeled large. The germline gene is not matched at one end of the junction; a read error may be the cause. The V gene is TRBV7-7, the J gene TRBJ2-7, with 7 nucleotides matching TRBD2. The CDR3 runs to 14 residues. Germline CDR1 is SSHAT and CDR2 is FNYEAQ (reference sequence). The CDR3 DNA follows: TGTGCTAGCAGCTTGCTTGGGAGGGAAGGCGAGCAGTACTTC. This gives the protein CASSLLGREGEQYF.

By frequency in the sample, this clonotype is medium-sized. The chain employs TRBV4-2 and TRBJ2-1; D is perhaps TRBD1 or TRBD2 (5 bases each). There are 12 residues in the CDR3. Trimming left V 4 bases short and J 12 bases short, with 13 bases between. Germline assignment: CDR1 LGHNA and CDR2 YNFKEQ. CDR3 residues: CASSPDSRGQFF. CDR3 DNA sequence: TGTGCCAGCAGCCCTGACAGCCGGGGGCAGTTCTTC.